Below are 17 T cell receptor beta chains sequenced from a single sample in a study of cytomegalovirus exposure and HLA in healthy donors. Amplification used 60 Vbeta primers and 13 Jbeta primers. Assay: immunoSEQ multiplex PCR; the TCRdb copy retains only in-frame clones and omits some. Recorded for this sample: about 42,000 clones. The sequenced material came from PBMCs. These receptors were collected from a man between 25 and 39 years old in good health and CMV-seronegative.

The rearrangement uses TRBV9 and TRBJ2-1; TRBD2 aligns across 10 bases. J gave up 1 base and V 0 bases, and 1 base lay outside the gene matches. This CDR3 region has 16 residues. In germline, CDR1 is SGDLS, CDR2 YYNGEE. CDR3 protein: CASSVELAGSYNEQFF. CDR3 in DNA: TGTGCCAGCAGCGTAGAACTAGCGGGGTCCTACAATGAGCAGTTCTTC.

The chain links TRBV10-3 to TRBJ2-1; 7 bases line up with TRBD2. The length of the CDR3 is 15 residues. CDR1 and CDR2 (germline): ENHRY, SYGVKD. The trim removed 3 bases at V and 6 bases at J, leaving 8 bases unmatched. The CDR3 nucleotides read TGTGCCATCAGTGATAGGGCGGGAGCGAGCAATGAGCAGTTCTTC. Translating it yields CAISDRAGASNEQFF.

The chain is built from TRBV5-6 and TRBJ1-2; possible D gene TRBD1, 5 bases. Germline values: CDR1 SGHDT, CDR2 YYEEEE. CDR3 length equals 14 residues. V was trimmed by 2 bases and J by 5 bases, leaving 13 bases between them. The CDR3 DNA sequence: TGTGCCAGCAGCTTCGGACACCCAAATTATGGCTACACCTTC. Its translation: CASSFGHPNYGYTF.

In regard to this clone: Relative to the germline gene, one junction end is altered; a read error may explain this. The chain carries TRBV4-2 and TRBJ2-1, with 10 bases matching TRBD2. Germline CDR1 and CDR2: LGHNA and YNFKEQ. The CDR3 length is 15 residues. For the CDR3, the DNA is TGTGCCAGCAACCAACCGGGACTAGCGTACAATGAGCAGTTCTTC. Translated, it gives CASNQPGLAYNEQFF.

The genes are TRBV30 and TRBJ2-2, with 9 nucleotides matching TRBD2. With 0 bases clipped from V and 5 bases from J, the junction kept 10 bases outside the gene matches. The CDR3 has 17 residues. CDR1 is GTSNPN and CDR2 is SVGIG in the germline V gene (reference sequence). The chain's CDR3 is CAWSVRGGRAYTGELFF. Here the CDR3 DNA reads TGTGCCTGGAGTGTACGGGGCGGGAGGGCCTATACCGGGGAGCTGTTTTTT.

The rearrangement joins TRBV18 to TRBJ2-1; the match to TRBD1 covers 8 bases. J gave up 4 bases and V 1 base, and 6 bases lay outside the gene matches. The CDR3 has 16 residues. The germline gives CDR1 KGHSH, CDR2 LQKENI. CDR3 bases: TGTGCCAGCTCACCACGAAGGACAGGGCCTTACAATGAGCAGTTCTTC. Protein sequence: CASSPRRTGPYNEQFF.

This rearrangement joins TRBV5-1 to TRBJ2-7; weak D call: TRBD1 (5 bases). V gave up 0 bases and J gave up 2 bases, with 9 bases separating them. The CDR3 has 14 residues. Per the germline V gene, CDR1 is SGHRS and CDR2 is YFSETQ. The CDR3 protein is CASSLGQPAYEQYF. The CDR3 DNA reads as TGCGCCAGCAGCTTGGGACAGCCTGCCTACGAGCAGTACTTC.

The chain uses TRBV7-2 and TRBJ1-5, with TRBD1 matching 8 bases. J gave up 8 bases and V 3 bases, and 12 bases lay outside the gene matches. The V gene's germline CDR1 is SGHTA and CDR2 FQGNSA. The CDR3 runs to 16 residues. The CDR3 nucleotides read TGTGCCAGCAGCTTTGGCCAGGGGGCAAGAGGAAAGCCCCAGCATTTT. Its translation: CASSFGQGARGKPQHF.

CDR3 in DNA: TGTGCCAGCAGCCGCACTAGCGGGAAGGTGGGCTACGAGCAGTACTTC. Residues: CASSRTSGKVGYEQYF. The chain links TRBV11-2 to TRBJ2-7; 10 positions match TRBD2. After removal of 5 bases from V and 3 bases from J, the junction contained 10 bases not matched to a gene. The CDR3 runs to 16 residues. The germline gives CDR1 SGHAT, CDR2 FQNNGV.

This chain joins TRBV6-6 and TRBJ2-5; D is possibly TRBD2 (6 bases). This CDR3 contains 12 residues. Germline V gene sequence: CDR1 MNHNY, CDR2 SVGAGI (reference sequence). V lost 5 bases to trimming and J lost 4 bases, with 8 bases between them. The CDR3 nucleotides are TGTGCCAGCAGTCCCGGGGGAGAGACCCAGTACTTC. Protein product: CASSPGGETQYF.

This sequence joins TRBV10-1 and TRBJ2-3; 10 nucleotides line up with TRBD2. The length of the CDR3 is 11 residues. Germline loops: CDR1 WNHNN, CDR2 SYGVQD (reference sequence). The CDR3, as DNA: TGCCGCCTAGCGGGAGCAGATACGCAGTATTTT. The encoded protein is CRLAGADTQYF.

This chain connects TRBV30 to TRBJ1-5; possible D gene TRBD1, 6 bases. Germline-derived CDR1 and CDR2 are GTSNPN and SVGIG (reference sequence). The V gene lost 0 bases and the J gene lost 7 bases, with 13 bases spanning the gap. There are 14 residues in the CDR3. CDR3 sequence: CAWSVRGAGQPQHF. CDR3 DNA sequence: TGTGCCTGGAGTGTGCGGGGGGCCGGACAGCCCCAGCATTTT.

V is TRBV6-5 and J is TRBJ2-7, with D possibly matching TRBD2 (6 bases). The CDR3 has 14 amino acids. CDR1 MNHEY and CDR2 SVGAGI come from the germline V gene. V shed 1 base and J shed 7 bases, with 14 bases lying between them. This chain's CDR3 is CASSYLVGGVEQYF. CDR3 bases: TGTGCCAGCAGTTACTTGGTAGGCGGGGTGGAGCAGTACTTC.

The chain combines TRBV7-9 with TRBJ2-1; 7 bases fit TRBD1. Germline V lookup: CDR1 SEHNR, CDR2 FQNEAQ (reference sequence). The CDR3 is made up of 13 amino acids. Germline trimming cut 1 base from V and 12 bases from J; bases unmatched to any gene: 6. The CDR3, as DNA: TGTGCCAGCAGCTTAGATCTAAGGGGGCGGCAGTTCTTC. Translation gives CASSLDLRGRQFF.

The rearrangement links TRBV18 to TRBJ2-1; 9 positions match TRBD2. This CDR3 is 15 amino acids long. V lost 2 bases to trimming and J lost 10 bases; unmatched junction nucleotides: 9. From germline, CDR1 is KGHSH and CDR2 LQKENI. In DNA form, the CDR3 reads TGTGCCAGCTCACCATATAATAGCGGGAGCGACGAGCAGTTCTTC. Translated: CASSPYNSGSDEQFF.

This chain links TRBV29-1 with TRBJ1-1; no clear D. CDR3 length equals 12 residues. Germline lookup yields CDR1 SQVTM and CDR2 ANQGSEA. Trimming removed 3 bases at V and 5 bases at J, with 10 bases between. For the CDR3, the DNA is TGCAGCGTTGAGGAACGGGTGACTGAAGCTTTCTTT. Its protein product is CSVEERVTEAFF.

This chain joins TRBV30 and TRBJ1-1; D is ambiguous. Germline V gives CDR1 GTSNPN, CDR2 SVGIG (reference sequence). The length of the CDR3 is 13 residues. Trimming stripped 4 bases from V and 5 bases from J, with 14 bases between. CDR3 nucleotides: TGTGCCTGGAAGTTTTTGGGGAGGACTGAAGCTTTCTTT. This gives the protein CAWKFLGRTEAFF.